This T cell receptor (beta chain) was retrieved from a study of T cells expressing NK-cell markers. Study background: According to the study, TCR beta repertoires originated from sorted CD3+CD56+NKG2C+, CD3+CD56+NKG2C- and CD3+CD56-NKG2C+ T cells. General study results and limits: Once again these clonotypes came out on top in the CD3+CD56-NKG2C+ fraction of several donors. Top CD8+ clonotypes included the dominant CD3+CD56+NKG2C+ clonotypes in roughly 6 donors.

The CDR3 length is 13 residues. Per the germline V gene, CDR1 is MDHEN and CDR2 is SYDVKM. As to this clonotype: Its antigen is currently unknown.

Scientists made TCR beta cDNA using 5'RACE template switching with UMIs. TCRdb re-called the 5' RACE reads; one entry per CDR3 protein, DNA not given. The table for this sample gives fewer than 400,000 distinct CDR3 sequences. The receptor's source is a man aged 18-75 years in good health. The chain links TRBV28 to TRBJ2-2; TCRdb outputs TRBD2, but without DNA this stays unchecked. Sequenced: blood T cells: a sorted CD56 or NKG2C T cell subset, CD4+ or CD8+ T cells, or bulk PBMC T cells (not recorded which). CDR3 sequence reads: CAIRGGQAGELFF.